This T cell receptor beta chain was captured in a study of regulatory T cells in long-lasting Graves disease. The authors built TCR beta libraries using iRepertoire HTBI primers and Arm-PCR of CDR3 regions. Using its own MiXCR run on the multiplex PCR reads, TCRdb lists one record per CDR3 protein. The sample shows over 350,000 distinct CDR3 sequences, 20% to 25% of them seen only once. Trimming left V 3 bases short and J 8 bases short, with 16 bases between. CDR1 and CDR2 from the germline V gene are KGHSH and LQKENI. The length of the CDR3 is 14 residues. As to time point: persistent/refractory GD, antithyroid drugs over 5 years with positive TRAb. RNA isolated from PBMCs was used to make the TCR library.

The material was peripheral blood mononuclear cells (PBMCs), obtained when the disease was refractory, from a patient treated with antithyroid drugs. The source of this sequence is a female donor with Graves disease. The chain uses TRBV18 and TRBJ1-2; D ambiguous. CDR3 nucleotide sequence: TGTGCCAGCTCACCCCCGGGAAGGCATGGGGGCTACACCTTC. Translated: CASSPPGRHGGYTF.